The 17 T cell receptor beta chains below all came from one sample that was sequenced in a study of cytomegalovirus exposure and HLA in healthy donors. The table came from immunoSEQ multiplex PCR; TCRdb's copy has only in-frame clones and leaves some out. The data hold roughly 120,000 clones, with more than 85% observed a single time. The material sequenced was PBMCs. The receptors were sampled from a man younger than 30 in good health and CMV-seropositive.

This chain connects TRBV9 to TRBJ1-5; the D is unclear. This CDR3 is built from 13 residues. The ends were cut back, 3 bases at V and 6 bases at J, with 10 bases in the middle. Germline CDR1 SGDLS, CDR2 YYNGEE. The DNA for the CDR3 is TGTGCCAGCAGCGCCTGGGGAGGTCAGCCCCAGCATTTT. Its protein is CASSAWGGQPQHF.

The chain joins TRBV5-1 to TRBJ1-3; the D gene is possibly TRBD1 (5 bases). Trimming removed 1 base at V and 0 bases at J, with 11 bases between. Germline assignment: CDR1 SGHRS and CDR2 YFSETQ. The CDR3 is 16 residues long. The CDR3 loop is CASSLFPGASGNTIYF. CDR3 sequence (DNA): TGCGCCAGCAGCTTGTTTCCTGGGGCCTCTGGAAACACCATATATTTT.

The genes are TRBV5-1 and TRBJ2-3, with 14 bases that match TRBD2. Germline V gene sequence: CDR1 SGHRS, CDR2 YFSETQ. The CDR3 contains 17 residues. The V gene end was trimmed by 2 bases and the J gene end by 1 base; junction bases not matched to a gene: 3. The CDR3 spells CASSFPGLAGGTDTQYF. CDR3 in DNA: TGCGCCAGCAGCTTCCCGGGACTAGCGGGAGGCACAGATACGCAGTATTTT.

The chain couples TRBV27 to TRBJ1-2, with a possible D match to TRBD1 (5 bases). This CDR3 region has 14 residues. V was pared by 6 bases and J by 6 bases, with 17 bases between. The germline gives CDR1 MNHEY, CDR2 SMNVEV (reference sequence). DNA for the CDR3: TGTGCCAGCAGGAGAGGAGGGGCGTTGAATGGCTACACCTTC. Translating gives CASRRGGALNGYTF.

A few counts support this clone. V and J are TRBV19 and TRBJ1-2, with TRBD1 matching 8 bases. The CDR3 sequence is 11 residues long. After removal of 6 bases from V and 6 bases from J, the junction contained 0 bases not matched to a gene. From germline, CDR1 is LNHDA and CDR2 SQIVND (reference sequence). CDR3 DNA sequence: TGTGCCAGTAGGACAGGGGATGGCTACACCTTC. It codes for CASRTGDGYTF.

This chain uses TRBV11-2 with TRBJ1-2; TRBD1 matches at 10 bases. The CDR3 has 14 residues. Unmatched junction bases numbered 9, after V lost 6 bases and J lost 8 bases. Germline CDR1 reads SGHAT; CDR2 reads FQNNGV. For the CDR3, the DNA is TGTGCCAGCAGTGACAGGGGGCAATGGAGCGGCTACACCTTC. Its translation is CASSDRGQWSGYTF. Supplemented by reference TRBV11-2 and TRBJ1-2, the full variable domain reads EAGVAQSPRYKIIEKRQSVAFWCNPISGHATLYWYQQILGQGPKLLIQFQNNGVVDDSQLPKDRFSAERLKGVDSTLKIQPAKLEDSAVYLCASSDRGQWSGYTFGSGTRLTVV.

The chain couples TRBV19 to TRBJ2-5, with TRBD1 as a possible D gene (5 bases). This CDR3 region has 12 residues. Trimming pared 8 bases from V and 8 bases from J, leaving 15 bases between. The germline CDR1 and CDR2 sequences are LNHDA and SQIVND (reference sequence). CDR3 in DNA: TGTGCCAGTTCCAACAGGTTCGAAACCCAGTACTTC. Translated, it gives CASSNRFETQYF. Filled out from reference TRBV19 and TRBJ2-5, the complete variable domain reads DGGITQSPKYLFRKEGQNVTLSCEQNLNHDAMYWYRQDPGQGLRLIYYSQIVNDFQKGDIAEGYSVSREKKESFPLTVTSAQKNPTAFYLCASSNRFETQYFGPGTRLLVL.

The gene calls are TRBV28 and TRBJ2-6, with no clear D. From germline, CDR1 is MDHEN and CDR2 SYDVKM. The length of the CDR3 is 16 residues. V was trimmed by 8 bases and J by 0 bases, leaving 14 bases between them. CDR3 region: CASGRLDISGANVLTF. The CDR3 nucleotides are TGTGCCAGCGGCAGGCTTGATATCTCTGGGGCCAACGTCCTGACTTTC.

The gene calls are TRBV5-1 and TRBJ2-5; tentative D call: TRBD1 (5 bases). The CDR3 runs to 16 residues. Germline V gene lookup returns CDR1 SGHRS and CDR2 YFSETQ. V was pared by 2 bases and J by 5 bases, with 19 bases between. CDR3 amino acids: CASSFFRVDGGETQYF. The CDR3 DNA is TGCGCCAGCAGCTTTTTCAGGGTCGACGGTGGCGAGACCCAGTACTTC.

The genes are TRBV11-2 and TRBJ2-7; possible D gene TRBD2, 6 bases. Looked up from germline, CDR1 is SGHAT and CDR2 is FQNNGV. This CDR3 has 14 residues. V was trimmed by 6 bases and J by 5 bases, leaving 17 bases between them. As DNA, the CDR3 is TGTGCCAGCAGAAGCCTCGCGGGGTACCACGAGCAGTACTTC. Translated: CASRSLAGYHEQYF.

This CDR3 reads CASSYIGPQADGYTF. The CDR3 region has the DNA TGTGCCAGCAGTTATATTGGGCCACAGGCGGATGGCTACACCTTC. This chain joins TRBV6-6 and TRBJ1-2; possibly TRBD1 for D (5 bases). Per the germline V gene, CDR1 is MNHNY and CDR2 is SVGAGI (reference sequence). V dropped 3 bases and J dropped 6 bases, with 17 bases sitting between them. The CDR3 extends over 15 amino acids.

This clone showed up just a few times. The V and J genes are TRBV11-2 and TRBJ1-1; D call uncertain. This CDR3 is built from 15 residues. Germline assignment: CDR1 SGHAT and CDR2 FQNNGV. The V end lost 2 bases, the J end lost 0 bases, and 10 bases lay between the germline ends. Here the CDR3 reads CASSLSGLVNTEAFF. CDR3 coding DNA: TGTGCCAGCAGCTTAAGCGGGTTGGTGAACACTGAAGCTTTCTTT.

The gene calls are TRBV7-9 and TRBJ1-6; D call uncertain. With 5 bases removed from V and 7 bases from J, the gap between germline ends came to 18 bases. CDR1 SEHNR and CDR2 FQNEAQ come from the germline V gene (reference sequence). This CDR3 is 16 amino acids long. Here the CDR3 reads CASSPSEGPLNSPLHF. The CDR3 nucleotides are TGTGCCAGCAGCCCCTCTGAGGGCCCGTTAAATTCACCCCTCCACTTT.

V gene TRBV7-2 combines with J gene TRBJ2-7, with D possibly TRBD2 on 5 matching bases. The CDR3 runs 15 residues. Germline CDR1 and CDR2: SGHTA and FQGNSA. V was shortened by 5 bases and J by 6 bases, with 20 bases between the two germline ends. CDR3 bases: TGTGCCAGCAGCCAAGCGAGGGCGTCTTCGGGCGAGCAGTACTTC. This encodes CASSQARASSGEQYF.

The CDR3 sequence: CASSIGGLGQFF. In DNA form, the CDR3 reads TGTGCCAGTAGTATAGGGGGACTAGGTCAGTTCTTC. The V gene is TRBV19, the J gene TRBJ2-1; 8 bases match TRBD2. Germline-derived CDR1 and CDR2 are LNHDA and SQIVND (reference sequence). This CDR3 is built from 12 residues. V lost 1 base, J lost 13 bases, and 3 bases stayed unmatched.

In DNA, the CDR3 is TGTGCCAGCAGCGCCCCGGTAGAGGGCCAAGAGACCCAGTACTTC. It yields the protein CASSAPVEGQETQYF. J is TRBJ2-5 and V is TRBV5-6, with D perhaps matching TRBD2 (5 bases). The CDR3 totals 15 residues. Germline V gene data show CDR1 as SGHDT and CDR2 as YYEEEE. Trimming pared 4 bases from V and 1 base from J, leaving 14 bases between.

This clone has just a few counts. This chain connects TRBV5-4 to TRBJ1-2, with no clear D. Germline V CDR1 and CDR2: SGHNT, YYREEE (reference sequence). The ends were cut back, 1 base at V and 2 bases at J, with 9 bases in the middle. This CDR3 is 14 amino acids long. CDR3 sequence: CASSLSTHNYGYTF. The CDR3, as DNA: TGTGCCAGCAGCTTGAGTACACACAACTATGGCTACACCTTC.